The 4 T cell receptor beta chains below all came from one sample that was sequenced in a study of cytomegalovirus exposure and HLA in healthy donors. Researchers ran the PCR with 60 Vbeta and 13 Jbeta primers. The method was immunoSEQ multiplex PCR; TCRdb's version includes in-frame clones alone and lacks a portion of them. Altogether approximately 160,000 clones are present, approximately 78% being singletons, with the ten largest covering 0.96%. The material sequenced was PBMCs. Every receptor here comes from a girl aged 2 to 10 in good health and CMV-seropositive.

The chain combines TRBV7-9 with TRBJ2-2; D is uncertain. Germline V gene sequence: CDR1 SEHNR, CDR2 FQNEAQ (reference sequence). The CDR3 spans 12 residues. V shed 6 bases and J shed 5 bases, with 7 bases lying between them. Written as DNA, the CDR3 is TGTGCCAGCAGACCCGGTACCGGGGAGCTGTTTTTT. Protein sequence: CASRPGTGELFF.

DNA for the CDR3: TGTGCCTGGAGTGCTCACGGGGGAAACACCATATATTTT. Protein sequence: CAWSAHGGNTIYF. The chain recombines TRBV30 with TRBJ1-3; no definite D call. The germline V gene has CDR1 GTSNPN and CDR2 SVGIG (reference sequence). Trimming took 1 base from V and 4 from J, leaving 8 bases between them. There are 13 residues in the CDR3.

The rearrangement links TRBV23-1 to TRBJ2-5, with 7 bases aligning to TRBD1. TRBV23-1 counts as an open reading frame of uncertain function. CDR3 length: 15 residues. Trimming cost V 0 bases and J 4 bases; bases outside gene matches: 5. In DNA, the CDR3 is TGCGCCAGCAGTCAATCGATCCGACAGGGAGAGACCCAGTACTTC. Translation: CASSQSIRQGETQYF.

The J gene is TRBJ1-1, the V gene TRBV10-3; D is unclear. The CDR3 totals 13 residues. The ends were cut back, 10 bases at V and 0 bases at J, with 12 bases in the middle. CDR1 is ENHRY, CDR2 SYGVKD, per germline. The CDR3 loop is CANREGVNTEAFF. The CDR3 DNA reads as TGTGCCAACCGGGAGGGCGTGAACACTGAAGCTTTCTTT.